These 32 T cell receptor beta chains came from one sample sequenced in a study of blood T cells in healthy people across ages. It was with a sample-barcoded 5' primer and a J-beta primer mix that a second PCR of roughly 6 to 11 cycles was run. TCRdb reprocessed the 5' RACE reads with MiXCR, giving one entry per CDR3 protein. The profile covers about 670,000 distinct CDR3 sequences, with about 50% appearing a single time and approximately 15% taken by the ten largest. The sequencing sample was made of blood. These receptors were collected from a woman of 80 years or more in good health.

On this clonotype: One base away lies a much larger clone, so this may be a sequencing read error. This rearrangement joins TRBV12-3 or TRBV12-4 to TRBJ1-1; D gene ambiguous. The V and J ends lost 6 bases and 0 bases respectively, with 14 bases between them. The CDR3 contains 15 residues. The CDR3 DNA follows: TGTGCCAGCAGCCCAAAGGTGAGGCTGAACACTGAAGCTTTCTTT. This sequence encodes CASSPKVRLNTEAFF.

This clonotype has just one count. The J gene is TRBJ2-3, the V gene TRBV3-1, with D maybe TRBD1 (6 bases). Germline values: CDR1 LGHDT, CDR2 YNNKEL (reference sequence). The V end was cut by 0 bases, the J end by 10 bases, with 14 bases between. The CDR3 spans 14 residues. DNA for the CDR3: TGTGCCAGCAGCCAAGATTCCGCCGACAGGCCGCAGTATTTT. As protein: CASSQDSADRPQYF.

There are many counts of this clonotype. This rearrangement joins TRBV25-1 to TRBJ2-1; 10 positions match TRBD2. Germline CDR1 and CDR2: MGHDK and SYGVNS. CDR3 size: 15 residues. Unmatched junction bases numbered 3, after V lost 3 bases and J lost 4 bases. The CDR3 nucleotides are TGTGCCAGCAGTGATAGCGGGAGGACGTACAATGAGCAGTTCTTC. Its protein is CASSDSGRTYNEQFF.

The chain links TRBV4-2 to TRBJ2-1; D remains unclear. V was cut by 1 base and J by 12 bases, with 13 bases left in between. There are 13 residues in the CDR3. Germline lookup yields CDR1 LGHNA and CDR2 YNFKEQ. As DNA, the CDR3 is TGTGCCAGCAGCCAAGCCAACAATTACGGGCAGTTCTTC. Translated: CASSQANNYGQFF.

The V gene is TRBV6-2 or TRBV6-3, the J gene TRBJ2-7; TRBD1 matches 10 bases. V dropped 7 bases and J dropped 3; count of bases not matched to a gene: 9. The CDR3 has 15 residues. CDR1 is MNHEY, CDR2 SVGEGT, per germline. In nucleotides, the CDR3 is TGTGCCAGCATAGGATGGCGGACAGGGGGCTACGAGCAGTACTTC. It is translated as CASIGWRTGGYEQYF.

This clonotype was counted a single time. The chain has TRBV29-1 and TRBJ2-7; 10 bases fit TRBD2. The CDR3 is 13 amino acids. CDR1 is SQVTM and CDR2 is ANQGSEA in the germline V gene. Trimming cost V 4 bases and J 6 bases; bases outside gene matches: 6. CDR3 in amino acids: CSVGNLAGAEQYF. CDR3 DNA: TGCAGCGTTGGTAATCTAGCGGGAGCCGAGCAGTACTTC.

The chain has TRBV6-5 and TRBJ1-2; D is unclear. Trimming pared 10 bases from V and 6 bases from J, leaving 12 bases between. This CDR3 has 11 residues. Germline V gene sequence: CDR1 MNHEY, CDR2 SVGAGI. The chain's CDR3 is CATRWENGYTF. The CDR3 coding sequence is TGTGCCACCCGGTGGGAAAATGGCTACACCTTC.

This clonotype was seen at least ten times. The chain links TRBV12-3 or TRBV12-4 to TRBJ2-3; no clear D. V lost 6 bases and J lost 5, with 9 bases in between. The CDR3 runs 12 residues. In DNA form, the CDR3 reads TGTGCCAGCAGCCCAGCTATAGATACGCAGTATTTT. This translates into CASSPAIDTQYF.

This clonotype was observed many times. The CDR3 spells CASSPSGGGSSTDTQYF. The DNA of the CDR3 is TGTGCCAGCAGCCCTTCAGGAGGGGGTTCTAGCACAGATACGCAGTATTTT. This chain connects TRBV12-3 or TRBV12-4 to TRBJ2-3; either TRBD1 or TRBD2 may fit D (6 bases each). V lost 6 bases and J 0 bases, leaving 19 bases between the germline ends. The CDR3 extends over 17 amino acids.

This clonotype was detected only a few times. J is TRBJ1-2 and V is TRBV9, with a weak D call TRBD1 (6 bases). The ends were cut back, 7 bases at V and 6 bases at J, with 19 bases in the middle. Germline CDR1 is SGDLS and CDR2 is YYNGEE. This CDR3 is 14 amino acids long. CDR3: CASRRDTDSNGYTF. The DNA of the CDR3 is TGTGCCAGCCGCCGGGACACGGATTCGAATGGCTACACCTTC.

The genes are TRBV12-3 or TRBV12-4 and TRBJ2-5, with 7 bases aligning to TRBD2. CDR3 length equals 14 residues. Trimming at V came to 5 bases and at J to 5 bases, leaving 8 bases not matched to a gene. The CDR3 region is CASSQPGGTETQYF. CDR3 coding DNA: TGTGCCAGCAGTCAGCCGGGGGGAACGGAGACCCAGTACTTC.

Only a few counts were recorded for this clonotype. The CDR3: CASSLSSPGLYSPLHF. Here the CDR3 DNA reads TGTGCCAGCAGTTTATCTTCCCCAGGGTTGTATTCACCCCTCCACTTT. This sequence joins TRBV27 and TRBJ1-6; D may be TRBD1 (5 bases). Trimming shortened V by 0 bases and J by 8 bases, and 14 bases separated the two germline ends. The CDR3 runs 16 residues. Germline-derived CDR1 and CDR2 are MNHEY and SMNVEV (reference sequence).

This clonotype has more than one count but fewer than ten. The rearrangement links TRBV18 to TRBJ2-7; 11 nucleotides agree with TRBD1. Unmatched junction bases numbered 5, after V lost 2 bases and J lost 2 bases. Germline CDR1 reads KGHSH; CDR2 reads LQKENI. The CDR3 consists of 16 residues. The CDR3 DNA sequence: TGTGCCAGCTCACCAATTCCGGGACAGGGGGCCTACGAGCAGTACTTC. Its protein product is CASSPIPGQGAYEQYF.

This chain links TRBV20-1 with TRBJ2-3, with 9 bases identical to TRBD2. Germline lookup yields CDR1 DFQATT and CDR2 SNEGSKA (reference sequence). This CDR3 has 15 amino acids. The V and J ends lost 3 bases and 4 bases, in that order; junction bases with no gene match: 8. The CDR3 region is CSASMPGGRADTQYF. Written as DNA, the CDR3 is TGCAGTGCTAGTATGCCGGGCGGGAGGGCAGATACGCAGTATTTT.

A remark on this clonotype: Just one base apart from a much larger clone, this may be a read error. CDR3 residues: CASSLLGSSYNKQFF. The CDR3 coding sequence is TGCGCCAGCAGCTTGCTCGGGAGCTCCTACAATAAGCAGTTCTTC. The V gene is TRBV5-1, the J gene TRBJ2-1; TRBD2 is a possible D gene (6 bases). The CDR3 sequence is 15 residues long. The germline CDR1 and CDR2 sequences are SGHRS and YFSETQ.

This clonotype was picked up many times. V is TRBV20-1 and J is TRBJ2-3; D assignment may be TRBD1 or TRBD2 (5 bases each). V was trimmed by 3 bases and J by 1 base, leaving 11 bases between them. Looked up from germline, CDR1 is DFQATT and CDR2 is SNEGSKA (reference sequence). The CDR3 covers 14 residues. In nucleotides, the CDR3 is TGCAGTGCTAGGGGACCCGGGGGCACAGATACGCAGTATTTT. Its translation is CSARGPGGTDTQYF.

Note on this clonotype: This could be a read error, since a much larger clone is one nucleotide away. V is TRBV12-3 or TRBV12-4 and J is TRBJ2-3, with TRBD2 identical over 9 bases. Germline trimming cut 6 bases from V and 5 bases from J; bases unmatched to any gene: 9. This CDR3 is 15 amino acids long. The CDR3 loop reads CASRTGLASLDTQYF. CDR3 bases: TGTGCCAGCAGGACGGGACTAGCAAGCTTAGATACGCAGTATTTT.

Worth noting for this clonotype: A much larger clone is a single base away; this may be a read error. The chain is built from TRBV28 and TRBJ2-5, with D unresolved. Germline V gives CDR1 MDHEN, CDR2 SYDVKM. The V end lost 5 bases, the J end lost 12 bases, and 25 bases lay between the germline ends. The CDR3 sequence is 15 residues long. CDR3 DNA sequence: TGTGCCAGCAGTCCCCCAGCGTGGACCTCGCGGTTGGAGTACTTC. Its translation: CASSPPAWTSRLEYF.

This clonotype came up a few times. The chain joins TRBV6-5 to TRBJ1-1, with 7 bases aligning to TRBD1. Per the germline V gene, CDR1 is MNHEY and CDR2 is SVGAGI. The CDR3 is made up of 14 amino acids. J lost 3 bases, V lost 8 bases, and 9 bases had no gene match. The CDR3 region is CASAPSGQDTEAFF. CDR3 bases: TGTGCCAGCGCCCCATCCGGACAGGACACTGAAGCTTTCTTT.

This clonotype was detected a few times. In nucleotides, the CDR3 is TGTGCCAGCAGCTGGACCCGGGACGGCTCCTACGAGCAGTACTTC. This codes for CASSWTRDGSYEQYF. The chain joins TRBV7-9 to TRBJ2-7, with D perhaps given as TRBD1 or TRBD2 (5 bases each). The CDR3 loop spans 15 amino acids. Germline V gene data show CDR1 as SEHNR and CDR2 as FQNEAQ (reference sequence). Trimming removed 4 bases from V and 0 bases from J, with 13 bases in between.

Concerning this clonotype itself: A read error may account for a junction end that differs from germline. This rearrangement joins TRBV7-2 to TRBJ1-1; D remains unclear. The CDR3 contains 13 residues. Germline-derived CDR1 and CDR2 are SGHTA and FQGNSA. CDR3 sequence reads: CVSSSQTNTEAFF. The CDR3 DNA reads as TGTGTCAGCAGCTCCCAAACGAACACTGAAGCTTTCTTT. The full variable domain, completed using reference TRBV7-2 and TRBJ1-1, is GAGVSQSPSNKVTEKGKDVELRCDPISGHTALYWYRQSLGQGLEFLIYFQGNSAPDKSGLPSDRFSAERTGGSVSTLTIQRTQQEDSAVYLCVSSSQTNTEAFFGQGTRLTVV.

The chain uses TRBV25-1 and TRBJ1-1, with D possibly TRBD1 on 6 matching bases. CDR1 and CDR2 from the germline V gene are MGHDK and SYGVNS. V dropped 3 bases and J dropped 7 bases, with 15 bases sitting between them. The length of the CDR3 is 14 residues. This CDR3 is CASSDPTGGSEAFF. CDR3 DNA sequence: TGTGCCAGCAGTGACCCGACAGGAGGCAGTGAAGCTTTCTTT.

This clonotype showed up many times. The CDR3 DNA sequence: TGTGCCATCAGTGACGTGGCCACGGAGCAGTACTTC. It codes for CAISDVATEQYF. V is TRBV10-3 and J is TRBJ2-7; D is undetermined. Deletions cut 3 bases from V and 7 bases from J, with 10 bases between. CDR3 length: 12 amino acids. Per germline, CDR1 ENHRY and CDR2 SYGVKD.

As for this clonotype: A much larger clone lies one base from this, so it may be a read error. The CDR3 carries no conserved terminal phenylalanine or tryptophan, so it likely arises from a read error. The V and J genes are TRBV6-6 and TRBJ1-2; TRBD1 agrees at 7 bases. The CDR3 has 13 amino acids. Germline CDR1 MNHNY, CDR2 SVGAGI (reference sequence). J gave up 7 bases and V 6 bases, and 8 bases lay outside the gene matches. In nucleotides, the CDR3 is TGTGCCAGCAGCCCACAGGGGTTGGCTGGCTACACCTTA. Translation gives CASSPQGLAGYTL.

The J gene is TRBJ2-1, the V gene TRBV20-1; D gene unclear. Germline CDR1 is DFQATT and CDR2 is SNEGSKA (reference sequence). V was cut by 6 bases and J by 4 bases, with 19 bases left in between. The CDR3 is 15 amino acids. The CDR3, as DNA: TGCAGTGCCCGCCGGCGTCGTCCCCCTTACAATGAGCAGTTCTTC. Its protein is CSARRRRPPYNEQFF.

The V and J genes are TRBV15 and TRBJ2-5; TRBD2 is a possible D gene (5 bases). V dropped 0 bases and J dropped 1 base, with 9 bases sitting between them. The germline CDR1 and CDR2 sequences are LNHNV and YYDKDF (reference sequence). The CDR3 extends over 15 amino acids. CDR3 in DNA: TGTGCCACCAGCAGAGATCGGGGAACCCAAGAGACCCAGTACTTC. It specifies CATSRDRGTQETQYF.

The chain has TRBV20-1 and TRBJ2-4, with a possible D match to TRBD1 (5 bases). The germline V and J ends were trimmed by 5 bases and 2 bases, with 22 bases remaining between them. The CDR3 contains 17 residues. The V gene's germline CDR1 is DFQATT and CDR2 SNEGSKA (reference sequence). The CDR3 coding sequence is TGCAGTGCTCCGAGTTGGGGCGAGGTTGGATCCAAAAACATTCAGTACTTC. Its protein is CSAPSWGEVGSKNIQYF.

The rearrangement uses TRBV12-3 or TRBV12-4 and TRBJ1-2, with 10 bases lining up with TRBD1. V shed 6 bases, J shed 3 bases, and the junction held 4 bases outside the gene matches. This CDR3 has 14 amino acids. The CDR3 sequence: CASRLGQGYYGYTF. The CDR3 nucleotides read TGTGCCAGCAGGCTGGGACAGGGGTACTATGGCTACACCTTC.

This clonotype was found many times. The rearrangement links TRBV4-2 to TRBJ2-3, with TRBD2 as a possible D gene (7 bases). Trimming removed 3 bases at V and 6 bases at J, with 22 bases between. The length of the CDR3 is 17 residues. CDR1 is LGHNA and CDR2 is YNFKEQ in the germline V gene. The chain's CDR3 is CASSQGLGGLLTDTQYF. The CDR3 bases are TGTGCCAGCAGCCAGGGGCTGGGGGGGCTACTCACGGATACGCAGTATTTT.

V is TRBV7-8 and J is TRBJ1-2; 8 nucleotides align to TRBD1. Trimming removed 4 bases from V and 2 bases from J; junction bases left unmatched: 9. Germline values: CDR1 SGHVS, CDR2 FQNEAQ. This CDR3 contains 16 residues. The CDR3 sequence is CASSYASDRANYGYTF. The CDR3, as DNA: TGTGCCAGCAGCTACGCGTCGGACAGGGCAAACTATGGCTACACCTTC.

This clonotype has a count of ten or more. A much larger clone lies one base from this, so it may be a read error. Here the CDR3 reads CATGGGYNEQYF. Written as DNA, the CDR3 is TGTGCCACCGGAGGAGGGTACAATGAGCAGTACTTC. The rearrangement joins TRBV28 to TRBJ2-5, with D possibly being TRBD2 (6 bases). The germline V gene has CDR1 MDHEN and CDR2 SYDVKM. The CDR3 length is 12 residues. Trimming removed 10 bases at V and 11 bases at J, with 20 bases between.

CDR3 sequence: CASSRQAGGSNEKLFF. CDR3 nucleotide sequence: TGTGCCAGCAGTAGACAGGCGGGGGGGAGTAATGAAAAACTGTTTTTT. The rearrangement links TRBV12-3 or TRBV12-4 to TRBJ1-4, with D possibly being TRBD1 (6 bases). This CDR3 is built from 16 residues. V dropped 5 bases and J dropped 4 bases, with 17 bases sitting between them.